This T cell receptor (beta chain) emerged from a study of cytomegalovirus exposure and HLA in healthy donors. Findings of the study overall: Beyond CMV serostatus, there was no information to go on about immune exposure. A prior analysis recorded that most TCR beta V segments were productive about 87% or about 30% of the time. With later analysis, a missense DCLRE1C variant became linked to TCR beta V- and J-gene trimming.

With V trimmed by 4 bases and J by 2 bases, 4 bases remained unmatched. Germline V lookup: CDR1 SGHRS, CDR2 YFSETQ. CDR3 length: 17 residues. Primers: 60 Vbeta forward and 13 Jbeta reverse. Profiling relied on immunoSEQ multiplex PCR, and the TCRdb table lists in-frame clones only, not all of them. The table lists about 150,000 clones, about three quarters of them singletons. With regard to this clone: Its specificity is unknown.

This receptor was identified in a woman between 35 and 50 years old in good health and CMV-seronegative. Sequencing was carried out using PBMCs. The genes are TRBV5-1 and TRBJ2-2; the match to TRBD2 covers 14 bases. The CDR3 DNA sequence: TGCGCCAGCAGCGGCGGACTAGCGGGGGGAAACACCGGGGAGCTGTTTTTT. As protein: CASSGGLAGGNTGELFF.